The 26 T cell receptor beta chains below come from one sample, sequenced in a study of radiation and T cells in renal cell carcinoma. Clones were sequenced by immunoSEQ multiplex PCR, and TCRdb holds only the in-frame ones, with some missing. The sample comprises 150,000 to 200,000 clones, about nine tenths of which are singletons, and 11% rests with the top ten. Stated time point: blood 4 weeks post-SBRT, at nephrectomy. Treatment: 15 Gy SBRT to primary tumor, nephrectomy 4 weeks later. The material sequenced was blood, taken from a patient whose treatment included radiotherapy and nephrectomy. The receptors stem from a woman between 50 and 59 years old with renal cell carcinoma.

V usage is TRBV14 and J usage is TRBJ1-2; TRBD1 matches 12 bases. The CDR3 is 17 residues long. Germline CDR1 reads SGHDN; CDR2 reads FVKESK. The V and J ends lost 3 bases and 4 bases, in that order; junction bases with no gene match: 9. The CDR3 protein is CASSQAGTGGDIYGYTF. CDR3 DNA: TGTGCCAGCAGCCAGGCCGGGACAGGGGGCGACATCTATGGCTACACCTTC. Based on the CDR3 plus reference TRBV14 and TRBJ1-2, the full variable domain is EAGVTQFPSHSVIEKGQTVTLRCDPISGHDNLYWYRRVMGKEIKFLLHFVKESKQDESGMPNNRFLAERTGGTYSTLKVQPAELEDSGVYFCASSQAGTGGDIYGYTFGSGTRLTVV.

The chain employs TRBV4-2 and TRBJ1-1; 8 positions agree with TRBD1. Germline-derived CDR1 and CDR2 are LGHNA and YNFKEQ. Trimming removed 3 bases from V and 5 bases from J; junction bases left unmatched: 5. The CDR3 contains 14 residues. The CDR3: CASSHYDRGTEAFF. The CDR3 DNA reads as TGTGCCAGCAGCCATTACGACAGGGGAACTGAAGCTTTCTTT.

J is TRBJ1-2 and V is TRBV7-9; TRBD1 aligns across 7 bases. The germline V gene encodes CDR1 SEHNR and CDR2 FQNEAQ (reference sequence). The CDR3 spans 15 residues. Trimming at V came to 2 bases and at J to 8 bases, leaving 11 bases not matched to a gene. The CDR3: CASSLSLGQSLGYTF. DNA of the CDR3: TGTGCCAGCAGCTTAAGCCTGGGACAGTCTTTGGGCTACACCTTC.

This rearrangement joins TRBV5-1 to TRBJ2-3; D gene uncertain. Between the trimmed V and J ends, which lost 4 bases and 3 bases, there was a span of 15 bases. This CDR3 has 15 amino acids. Germline-derived CDR1 and CDR2 are SGHRS and YFSETQ. This CDR3 is CASSLGSSRTDTQYF. CDR3 bases: TGCGCCAGCAGCCTCGGGTCGAGTAGGACAGATACGCAGTATTTT.

V and J are TRBV11-2 and TRBJ2-3, with D perhaps TRBD2 (5 bases). Germline V CDR1 and CDR2: SGHAT, FQNNGV. V was pared by 0 bases and J by 4 bases, with 8 bases between. This CDR3 has 14 amino acids. The CDR3 sequence is CASSLEVAPDTQYF. In DNA, the CDR3 is TGTGCCAGCAGCTTAGAAGTAGCGCCAGATACGCAGTATTTT.

The gene calls are TRBV10-3 and TRBJ1-1; 9 bases line up with TRBD1. Germline V gene sequence: CDR1 ENHRY, CDR2 SYGVKD. CDR3 length equals 16 residues. The V segment lost 2 bases and the J segment 3 bases; nucleotides outside the gene matches: 7. CDR3 loop: CAISEQTGGVDTEAFF. The CDR3 DNA reads as TGTGCCATCAGTGAGCAAACAGGGGGCGTGGACACTGAAGCTTTCTTT.

The genes are TRBV18 and TRBJ1-2; no reliable D call. Trimming cost V 2 bases and J 1 base, with 14 bases left between them. The length of the CDR3 is 16 residues. Germline CDR1 is KGHSH and CDR2 is LQKENI. CDR3 sequence: CASSPNQPAGNYGYTF. The CDR3, as DNA: TGTGCCAGCTCACCAAACCAGCCGGCGGGTAACTATGGCTACACCTTC.

The chain has TRBV6-5 and TRBJ2-1, with D maybe TRBD1 (5 bases). V lost 6 bases and J lost 4, with 16 bases in between. CDR1 is MNHEY, CDR2 SVGAGI, per germline. The CDR3 contains 15 residues. CDR3 sequence reads: CASRPRQTLYNEQFF. In DNA form, the CDR3 reads TGTGCCAGCAGGCCACGACAGACCTTGTACAATGAGCAGTTCTTC.

This chain joins TRBV9 and TRBJ1-2, with D perhaps matching TRBD1 (5 bases). The CDR3 has 15 amino acids. V lost 3 bases and J 2 bases, leaving 14 bases between the germline ends. The germline gives CDR1 SGDLS, CDR2 YYNGEE. The CDR3 sequence: CASSGDSNLNYGYTF. The CDR3 nucleotides are TGTGCCAGCAGCGGGGACTCCAACCTCAACTATGGCTACACCTTC.

This clone was seen only once. The V gene is TRBV13, the J gene TRBJ2-3; TRBD1 or TRBD2 may be the D gene (5 bases each). The germline V and J ends were trimmed by 4 bases and 1 base, with 12 bases remaining between them. The CDR3 is 15 amino acids. Per the germline V gene, CDR1 is PRHDT and CDR2 is FYEKMQ (reference sequence). CDR3: CASSSSGTGTDTQYF. Written as DNA, the CDR3 is TGTGCCAGCAGCTCCTCCGGGACGGGCACAGATACGCAGTATTTT.

V usage is TRBV6-5 and J usage is TRBJ1-1; TRBD1 is a possible D gene (5 bases). Germline values: CDR1 MNHEY, CDR2 SVGAGI. V lost 6 bases and J 1 base, leaving 15 bases between the germline ends. This CDR3 is 15 amino acids long. For the CDR3, the DNA is TGTGCCAGCAGCAACGGGGGATTTGAGAACACTGAAGCTTTCTTT. Translated: CASSNGGFENTEAFF.

This clone has only one observation. The chain uses TRBV5-3 and TRBJ2-7; D is perhaps TRBD1 (6 bases). Being an ORF, TRBV5-3 has a function that is uncertain. V gave up 3 bases and J gave up 3 bases, with 13 bases separating them. CDR3 length: 14 amino acids. The CDR3 DNA sequence: TGTGCCAGAAGCTCAGGACAGACTGACTACGAGCAGTACTTC. This encodes CARSSGQTDYEQYF.

Concerning this clone itself: The same CDR3 also results from other DNA sequences found in this sample. The chain joins TRBV9 to TRBJ2-1; 11 bases fit TRBD2. The germline CDR1 and CDR2 sequences are SGDLS and YYNGEE. This CDR3 has 16 residues. J was trimmed by 4 bases and V by 0 bases; bases with no gene match: 3. In DNA form, the CDR3 reads TGTGCCAGCAGCGTAGTGGGGACTAGCGGTTACAATGAGCAGTTCTTC. Amino acid sequence: CASSVVGTSGYNEQFF.

In its sample, this clone was seen once. The genes are TRBV27 and TRBJ1-5; the match to TRBD1 covers 10 bases. CDR3 size: 15 residues. Germline V gene lookup returns CDR1 MNHEY and CDR2 SMNVEV (reference sequence). The trim removed 5 bases at V and 7 bases at J, leaving 8 bases unmatched. The DNA for the CDR3 is TGTGCCAGCAGTCCCTTGACAGGGGGCTGGCAGCCCCAGCATTTT. Amino acid sequence: CASSPLTGGWQPQHF.

J is TRBJ2-7 and V is TRBV6-6; 10 positions agree with TRBD2. Germline V gene lookup returns CDR1 MNHNY and CDR2 SVGAGI (reference sequence). The CDR3 extends over 16 amino acids. With 4 bases clipped from V and 0 bases from J, the junction kept 6 bases outside the gene matches. The DNA of the CDR3 is TGTGCCAGCAGTTCCTTTAGCGGGGGGAACTCCTACGAGCAGTACTTC. It yields the protein CASSSFSGGNSYEQYF.

This clone was seen a single time. The J gene is TRBJ2-2, the V gene TRBV7-9; 9 positions match TRBD1. CDR3 length: 15 residues. Germline V gene sequence: CDR1 SEHNR, CDR2 FQNEAQ (reference sequence). The J segment lost 5 bases and the V segment lost 5 bases, leaving 6 bases of the junction unmatched. In nucleotides, the CDR3 is TGTGCCAGCAGCCCCGGACAGGGGAGGACCGGGGAGCTGTTTTTT. Translated, it gives CASSPGQGRTGELFF. Based on the CDR3 plus reference TRBV7-9 and TRBJ2-2, the full variable domain is DTGVSQNPRHKITKRGQNVTFRCDPISEHNRLYWYRQTLGQGPEFLTYFQNEAQLEKSRLLSDRFSAERPKGSFSTLEIQRTEQGDSAMYLCASSPGQGRTGELFFGEGSRLTVL.

The chain uses TRBV7-9 and TRBJ2-2; D remains unclear. Trimming pared 4 bases from V and 0 bases from J, leaving 12 bases between. The CDR3 is 16 amino acids. Germline V gene lookup returns CDR1 SEHNR and CDR2 FQNEAQ (reference sequence). The CDR3 spells CASSSPDRPNTGELFF. In DNA, the CDR3 is TGTGCCAGCAGCTCTCCGGACCGTCCGAACACCGGGGAGCTGTTTTTT.

This rearrangement joins TRBV25-1 to TRBJ2-1; 8 nucleotides agree with TRBD1. This CDR3 spans 15 amino acids. J was trimmed by 3 bases and V by 7 bases; bases with no gene match: 8. Germline-derived CDR1 and CDR2 are MGHDK and SYGVNS. The CDR3 DNA sequence: TGTGCCAGCAAGTCGGACAGGGCCCTCTACAATGAGCAGTTCTTC. Translated, it gives CASKSDRALYNEQFF.

This clone has a single count. The chain recombines TRBV7-2 with TRBJ1-6; 7 nucleotides align to TRBD1. With V trimmed by 5 bases and J by 4 bases, 8 bases remained unmatched. The CDR3 is 16 residues long. Per the germline V gene, CDR1 is SGHTA and CDR2 is FQGNSA. The CDR3 is CASSAWTGAYNSPLHF. As DNA, the CDR3 is TGTGCCAGCAGCGCGTGGACAGGAGCTTATAATTCACCCCTCCACTTT.

The CDR3 DNA reads TGTGCCAGTAGTATGAGGGTTACTGACTATGGCTACACCTTC. Its translation is CASSMRVTDYGYTF. The chain is built from TRBV19 and TRBJ1-2; the D is unclear. Trimming took off 3 bases at V and 3 bases at J, with 11 bases between the two ends. This CDR3 region has 14 residues. Per the germline V gene, CDR1 is LNHDA and CDR2 is SQIVND (reference sequence).

V usage is TRBV19 and J usage is TRBJ1-2; D unresolved. The V end was cut by 8 bases, the J end by 2 bases, with 12 bases between. CDR3 length: 13 amino acids. CDR1 is LNHDA and CDR2 is SQIVND in the germline V gene (reference sequence). The CDR3 region has the DNA TGTGCCAGTCTCCATAGGGTGAACTATGGCTACACCTTC. Translation: CASLHRVNYGYTF.

V usage is TRBV7-2 and J usage is TRBJ2-3; D perhaps matches TRBD1 (5 bases). Trimming removed 5 bases from V and 1 base from J, with 16 bases in between. Germline CDR1 SGHTA, CDR2 FQGNSA. The CDR3 is 16 residues long. The CDR3 spells CASSPWGLGGTDTQYF. In DNA, the CDR3 is TGTGCCAGCAGCCCGTGGGGCCTAGGTGGCACAGATACGCAGTATTTT.

The CDR3 bases are TGTGCCCATCGGGGGGGGACAGGGGAAAAACTGTTTTTT. Translated, it gives CAHRGGTGEKLFF. The rearrangement uses TRBV10-3 and TRBJ1-4, with 9 bases identical to TRBD1. The CDR3 length is 13 residues. The V gene end was trimmed by 11 bases and the J gene end by 8 bases; junction bases not matched to a gene: 9. Per the germline V gene, CDR1 is ENHRY and CDR2 is SYGVKD.

The chain couples TRBV9 to TRBJ1-1; D unclear. The length of the CDR3 is 14 residues. Germline assignment: CDR1 SGDLS and CDR2 YYNGEE. Trimming removed 3 bases from V and 0 bases from J, with 9 bases in between. The CDR3: CASSDGEVNTEAFF. CDR3 nucleotides: TGTGCCAGCAGCGATGGGGAGGTGAACACTGAAGCTTTCTTT.

The rearrangement links TRBV6-5 to TRBJ2-5; D unresolved. Per the germline V gene, CDR1 is MNHEY and CDR2 is SVGAGI. Trimming took 4 bases from V and 2 from J, leaving 11 bases between them. The CDR3 covers 14 residues. CDR3 residues: CASSLRRMQETQYF. The CDR3 coding sequence is TGTGCCAGCAGTTTACGAAGGATGCAAGAGACCCAGTACTTC.

The V call is TRBV10-2, the J call TRBJ2-5; 9 positions match TRBD1. V trimming: 6 bases; J trimming: 5 bases; junction bases outside the gene matches: 7. CDR3 size: 14 residues. Germline loops: CDR1 WSHSY, CDR2 SAAADI. The CDR3: CASSRDRDLETQYF. DNA for the CDR3: TGCGCCAGCAGCCGGGACAGGGACTTGGAGACCCAGTACTTC.